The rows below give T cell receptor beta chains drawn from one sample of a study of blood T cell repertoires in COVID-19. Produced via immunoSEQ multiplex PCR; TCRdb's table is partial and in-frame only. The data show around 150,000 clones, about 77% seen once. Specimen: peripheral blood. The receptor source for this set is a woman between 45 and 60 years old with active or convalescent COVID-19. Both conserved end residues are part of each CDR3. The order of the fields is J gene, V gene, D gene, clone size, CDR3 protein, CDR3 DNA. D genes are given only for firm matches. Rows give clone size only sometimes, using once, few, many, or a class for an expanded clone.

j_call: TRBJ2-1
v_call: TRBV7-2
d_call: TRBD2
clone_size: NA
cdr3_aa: CASSKGLAGNNEQFF
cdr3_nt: TGTGCCAGCAGTAAAGGACTAGCGGGAAACAATGAGCAGTTCTTC

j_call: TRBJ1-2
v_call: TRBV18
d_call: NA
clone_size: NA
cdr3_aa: CASSPTTGAIYGYTF
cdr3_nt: TGTGCCAGCTCACCAACGACAGGCGCAATCTATGGCTACACCTTC

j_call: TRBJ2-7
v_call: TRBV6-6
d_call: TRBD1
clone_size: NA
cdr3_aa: CASSWDSLNHSYEQYF
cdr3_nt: TGTGCCAGCAGTTGGGACAGCTTGAACCACTCCTACGAGCAGTACTTC

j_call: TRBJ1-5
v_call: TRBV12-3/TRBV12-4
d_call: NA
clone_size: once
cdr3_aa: CASTTERRQPQHF
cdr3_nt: TGTGCCAGCACTACAGAGAGGAGGCAGCCCCAGCATTTT

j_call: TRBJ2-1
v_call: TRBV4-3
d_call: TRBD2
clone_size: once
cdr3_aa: CASSQDYSGRAVFF
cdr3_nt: TGCGCCAGCAGCCAAGATTATAGCGGGAGAGCCGTGTTCTTC

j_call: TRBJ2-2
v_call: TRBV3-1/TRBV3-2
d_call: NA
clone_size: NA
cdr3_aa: CASSQRQLGNTGELFF
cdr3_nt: TGTGCCAGCAGCCAACGACAACTGGGGAACACCGGGGAGCTGTTTTTT

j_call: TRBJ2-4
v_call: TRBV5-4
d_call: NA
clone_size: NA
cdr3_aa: CASSLGSGDGNIQYF
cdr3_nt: TGTGCCAGCAGCTTGGGGTCGGGGGATGGAAACATTCAGTACTTC

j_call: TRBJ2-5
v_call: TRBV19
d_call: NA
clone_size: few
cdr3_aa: CASSETGPQETQYF
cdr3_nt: TGTGCCAGTAGTGAGACAGGACCTCAAGAGACCCAGTACTTC

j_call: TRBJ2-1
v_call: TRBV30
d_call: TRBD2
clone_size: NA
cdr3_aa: CAWRTSGTNEQFF
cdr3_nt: TGTGCCTGGAGAACTAGCGGGACTAATGAGCAGTTCTTC

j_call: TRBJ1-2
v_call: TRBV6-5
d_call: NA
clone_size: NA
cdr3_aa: CASSLSDASGGYTF
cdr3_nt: TGTGCCAGCAGCTTATCCGACGCCAGCGGAGGCTACACCTTC

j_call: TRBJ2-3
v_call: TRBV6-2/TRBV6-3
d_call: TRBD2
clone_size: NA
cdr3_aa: CASSPLAGGTTDTQYF
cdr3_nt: TGTGCCAGCAGTCCCCTAGCGGGGGGCACCACAGATACGCAGTATTTT

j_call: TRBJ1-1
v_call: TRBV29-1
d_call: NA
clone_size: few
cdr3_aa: CSVTPSGTEAFF
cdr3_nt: TGCAGCGTGACCCCCAGCGGCACTGAAGCTTTCTTT

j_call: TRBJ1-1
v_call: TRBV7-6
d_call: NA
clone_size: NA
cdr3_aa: CASSLGGVTEAFF
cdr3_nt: TGTGCCAGCAGCTTAGGGGGAGTCACTGAAGCTTTCTTT

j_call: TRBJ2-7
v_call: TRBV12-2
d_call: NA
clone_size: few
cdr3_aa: CASRLEEVGGRRRTHSYEQYF
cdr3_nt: TGTGCAAGTCGCTTAGAGGAGGTTGGTGGGCGGAGGCGGACCCACTCCTACGAGCAGTACTTC

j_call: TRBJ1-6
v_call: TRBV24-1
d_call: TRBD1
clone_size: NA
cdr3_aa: CATSEKDRVFFYNSPLHF
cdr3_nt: TGTGCCACCAGTGAAAAGGACAGGGTTTTCTTCTATAATTCACCCCTCCACTTT

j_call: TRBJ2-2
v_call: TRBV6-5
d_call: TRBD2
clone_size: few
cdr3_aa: CASSTSGIGAGELFF
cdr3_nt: TGTGCCAGCAGTACGAGCGGGATCGGGGCCGGGGAGCTGTTTTTT

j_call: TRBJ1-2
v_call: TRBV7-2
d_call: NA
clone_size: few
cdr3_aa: CASSLPPTDYGYTF
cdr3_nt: TGTGCCAGCAGCTTACCTCCTACGGACTATGGCTACACCTTC

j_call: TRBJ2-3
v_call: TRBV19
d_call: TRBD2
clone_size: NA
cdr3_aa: CASSYGGSTDTQYF
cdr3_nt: TGTGCCAGTAGTTACGGGGGGAGCACAGATACGCAGTATTTT

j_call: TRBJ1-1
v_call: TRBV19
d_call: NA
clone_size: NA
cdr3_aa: CASSTTAMNTEAFF
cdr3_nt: TGTGCCAGTAGTACGACAGCTATGAACACTGAAGCTTTCTTT

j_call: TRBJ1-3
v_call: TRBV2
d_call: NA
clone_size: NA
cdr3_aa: CASSYAVVSTGNTIYF
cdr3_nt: TGTGCCAGCAGCTACGCGGTAGTCAGCACTGGAAACACCATATATTTT

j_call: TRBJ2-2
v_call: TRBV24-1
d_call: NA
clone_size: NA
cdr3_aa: CATSDWSVSGELFF
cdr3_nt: TGTGCCACCAGTGATTGGAGTGTATCCGGGGAGCTGTTTTTT

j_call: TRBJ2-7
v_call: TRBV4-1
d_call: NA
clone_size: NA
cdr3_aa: CASSREAGREQYF
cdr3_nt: TGCGCCAGCAGCCGAGAAGCGGGTCGGGAGCAGTACTTC

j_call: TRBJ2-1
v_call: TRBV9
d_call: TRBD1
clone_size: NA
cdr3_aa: CASSLDRAEQFF
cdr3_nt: TGTGCCAGCAGCTTGGACAGGGCAGAGCAGTTCTTC

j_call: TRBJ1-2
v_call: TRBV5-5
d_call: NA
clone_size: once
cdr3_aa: CASSPGGTLYGYTF
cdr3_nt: TGTGCCAGCAGCCCGGGAGGGACTCTCTATGGCTACACCTTC

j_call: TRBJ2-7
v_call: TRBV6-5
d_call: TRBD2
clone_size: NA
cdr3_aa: CASSYTTTPGREQYF
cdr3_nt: TGTGCCAGCAGTTATACGACCACCCCCGGGAGGGAGCAGTACTTC

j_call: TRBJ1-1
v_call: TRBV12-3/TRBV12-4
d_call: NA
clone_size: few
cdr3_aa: CASSLGGAEAFF
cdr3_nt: TGTGCCAGCAGTTTAGGGGGGGCTGAAGCTTTCTTT

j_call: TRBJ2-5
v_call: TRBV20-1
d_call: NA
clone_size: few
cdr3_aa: CSARISETQYF
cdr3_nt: TGCAGTGCTAGAATAAGCGAGACCCAGTACTTC

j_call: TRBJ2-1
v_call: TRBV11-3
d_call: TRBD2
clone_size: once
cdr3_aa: CASSIGTSGRTDEQFF
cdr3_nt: TGTGCCAGCAGCATCGGGACTAGCGGGAGGACGGATGAGCAGTTCTTC

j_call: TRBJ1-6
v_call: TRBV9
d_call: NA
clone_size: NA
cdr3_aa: CASSVRGTYNSPLHF
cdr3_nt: TGTGCCAGCAGCGTACGGGGTACTTATAATTCACCCCTCCACTTT

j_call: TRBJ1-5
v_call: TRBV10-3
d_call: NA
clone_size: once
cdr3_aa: CAISESTRQPQHF
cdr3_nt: TGTGCCATCAGTGAGTCGACACGCCAGCCCCAGCATTTT

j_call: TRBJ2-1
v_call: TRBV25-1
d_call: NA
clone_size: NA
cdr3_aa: CASSGAGHKSYNEQFF
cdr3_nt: TGTGCCAGCAGTGGAGCAGGGCACAAGTCCTACAATGAGCAGTTCTTC

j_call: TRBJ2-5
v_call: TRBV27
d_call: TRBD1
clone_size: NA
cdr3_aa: CASSFSQGAHQETQYF
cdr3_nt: TGTGCCAGCAGTTTTTCACAGGGGGCTCATCAAGAGACCCAGTACTTC

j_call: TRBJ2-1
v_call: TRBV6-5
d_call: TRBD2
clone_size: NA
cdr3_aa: CASTRLAGGREQFF
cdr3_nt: TGTGCCAGCACGCGACTAGCGGGGGGCCGGGAGCAGTTCTTC

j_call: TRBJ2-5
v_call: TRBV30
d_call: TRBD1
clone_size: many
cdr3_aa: CAWGLLTGQETQYF
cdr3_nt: TGTGCCTGGGGGCTGTTGACAGGGCAAGAGACCCAGTACTTC

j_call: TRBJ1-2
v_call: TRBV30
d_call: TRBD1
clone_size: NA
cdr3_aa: CAETRGQGFDGYTF
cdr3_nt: TGTGCCGAAACCCGAGGACAGGGGTTTGATGGCTACACCTTC

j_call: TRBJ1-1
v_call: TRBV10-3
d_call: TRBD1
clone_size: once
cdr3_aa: CAISEPGTGTSSGKTFF
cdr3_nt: TGTGCCATCAGTGAGCCCGGGACAGGCACGTCGTCGGGTAAAACTTTCTTT

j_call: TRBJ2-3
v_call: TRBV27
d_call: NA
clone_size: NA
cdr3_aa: CASRKMGMDTQYF
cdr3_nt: TGTGCCAGCAGAAAAATGGGCATGGATACGCAGTATTTT

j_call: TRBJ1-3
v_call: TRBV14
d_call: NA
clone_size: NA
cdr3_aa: CASSQDYKGNTIYF
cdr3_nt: TGTGCCAGCAGCCAAGATTATAAAGGAAACACCATATATTTT

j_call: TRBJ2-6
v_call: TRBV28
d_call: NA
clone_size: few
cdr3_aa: CASSFAGAGANVLTF
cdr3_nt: TGTGCCAGCAGTTTTGCGGGTGCTGGGGCCAACGTCCTGACTTTC

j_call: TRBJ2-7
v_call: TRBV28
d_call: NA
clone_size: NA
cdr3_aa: CASSPPGRRGAAEQYF
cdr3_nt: TGTGCCAGCAGCCCCCCGGGGCGCAGGGGAGCAGCCGAGCAGTACTTC

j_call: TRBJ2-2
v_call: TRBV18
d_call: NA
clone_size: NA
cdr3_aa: CASSPSTGTSNTGELFF
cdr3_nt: TGTGCCAGCTCACCTTCTACCGGGACTTCGAACACCGGGGAGCTGTTTTTT

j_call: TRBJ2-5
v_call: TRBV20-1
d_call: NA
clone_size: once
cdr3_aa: CSASKRAGRQETQYF
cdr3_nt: TGCAGTGCTAGTAAGAGGGCAGGCCGTCAAGAGACCCAGTACTTC

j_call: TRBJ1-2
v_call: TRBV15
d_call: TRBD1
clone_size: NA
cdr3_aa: CATSSIGTGVGYTF
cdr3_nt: TGTGCCACCAGCAGTATCGGGACAGGGGTCGGCTACACCTTC

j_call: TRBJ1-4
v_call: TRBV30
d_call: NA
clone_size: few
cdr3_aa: CASSLQQGIQKLFF
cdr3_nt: TGTGCCTCTTCTCTACAACAGGGAATTCAAAAACTGTTTTTT

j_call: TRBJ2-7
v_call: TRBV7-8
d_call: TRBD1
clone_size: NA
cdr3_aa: CASSLTGDSSYEQYF
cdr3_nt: TGTGCCAGCAGTTTGACAGGGGATAGCTCCTACGAGCAGTACTTC

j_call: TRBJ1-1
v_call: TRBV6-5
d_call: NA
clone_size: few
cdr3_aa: CASSRGRNTEAFF
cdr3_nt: TGTGCCAGCAGCCGCGGCCGAAACACTGAAGCTTTCTTT